The 25 T cell receptor beta chains in this list originate from one sample, sequenced in a study of T cells in tuberculosis (dated by TCRdb to the late 2010s). PBMC were thawed, rested overnight, stained with a GMM-loaded CD1B tetramer, a Live/Dead dye and anti-CD3, and then sorted on a FACS Aria II. CD1B tetramers were loaded with C32 glucose monomycolate purified from Rhodococcus equi. Preparation of the library involved the immunoSEQ multiplex PCR assay. TCRdb limited this immuneACCESS table to in-frame rearrangements with V and J called. A share of clones is missing; checked studies link under half to unresolved V genes, and the rest is unexplained. This sample has 60,000 or so clones in its table, and 81% of those were observed once. The top ten clones comprise 9.5% to 15% of the sample. Specimen: CD1b-GMM tetramer-negative cells sorted from PBMCs. The cell subset or site label on this specimen signifies: T cells not binding CD1B-GMM tetramer, sorted from same donor. These receptors all come from an adult woman with latent tuberculosis.

The chain links TRBV4-3 to TRBJ2-7; perhaps TRBD1 as D (6 bases). The CDR3 has 16 amino acids. Germline V gene data show CDR1 as LGHNA and CDR2 as YSLEER. V lost 0 bases and J 3 bases, leaving 15 bases between the germline ends. The CDR3 region is CASSQEPYEGGYEQYF. The CDR3, as DNA: TGCGCCAGCAGCCAAGAACCCTATGAAGGGGGCTACGAGCAGTACTTC.

This rearrangement joins TRBV28 to TRBJ2-5; 7 bases agree with TRBD2. The CDR3 covers 17 residues. After removal of 5 bases from V and 6 bases from J, the junction contained 18 bases not matched to a gene. CDR1 is MDHEN, CDR2 SYDVKM, per germline. The CDR3 sequence: CASSPPGWRGTPKTQYF. DNA of the CDR3: TGTGCCAGCAGTCCTCCGGGGTGGCGGGGGACCCCTAAGACCCAGTACTTC. Combining the CDR3 with reference TRBV28 and TRBJ2-5 gives the whole variable domain DVKVTQSSRYLVKRTGEKVFLECVQDMDHENMFWYRQDPGLGLRLIYFSYDVKMKEKGDIPEGYSVSREKKERFSLILESASTNQTSMYLCASSPPGWRGTPKTQYFGPGTRLLVL.

J is TRBJ2-7 and V is TRBV2; weak D call: TRBD2 (6 bases). Trimming pared 6 bases from V and 3 bases from J, leaving 15 bases between. The CDR3 consists of 14 residues. Germline-derived CDR1 and CDR2 are SNHLY and FYNNEI. In nucleotides, the CDR3 is TGTGCCAGCAGCTTAGCGGAGATGGGCTACGAGCAGTACTTC. It yields the protein CASSLAEMGYEQYF.

The sample holds a few counts of this clone. This chain joins TRBV11-3 and TRBJ2-4; tentatively, D is TRBD1 (5 bases). Looked up from germline, CDR1 is SGHNT and CDR2 is YENEEA. V dropped 0 bases and J dropped 9 bases, with 15 bases sitting between them. The CDR3 has 15 residues. The CDR3 nucleotides read TGTGCCAGCAGCTTAGACAGGGTGAGGTACGGCATTCAGTACTTC. Translation: CASSLDRVRYGIQYF.

The rearrangement uses TRBV11-3 and TRBJ2-5; 11 bases match TRBD1. The CDR3 extends over 15 amino acids. After removal of 5 bases from V and 1 base from J, the junction contained 3 bases not matched to a gene. Looked up from germline, CDR1 is SGHNT and CDR2 is YENEEA. The CDR3 DNA follows: TGTGCCAGCAGCCCCGGGACAGGGGGCCAAGAGACCCAGTACTTC. Translating it yields CASSPGTGGQETQYF.

V is TRBV18 and J is TRBJ1-3; D not certain. V lost 1 base and J lost 1, with 5 bases in between. The CDR3 is 14 amino acids. Per germline, CDR1 KGHSH and CDR2 LQKENI. The CDR3 is CASSPQESGNTIYF. CDR3 nucleotides: TGTGCCAGCTCACCACAAGAGTCTGGAAACACCATATATTTT.

The V call is TRBV7-9, the J call TRBJ1-3, with 7 nucleotides matching TRBD1. Germline V gene data show CDR1 as SEHNR and CDR2 as FQNEAQ (reference sequence). The CDR3 length is 16 residues. Losses at the gene ends were 4 bases for V and 0 bases for J; bases not matched to a gene: 6. The DNA of the CDR3 is TGTGCCAGCAGCTCAGTACAGGGGATCTCTGGAAACACCATATATTTT. The encoded protein is CASSSVQGISGNTIYF.

The chain couples TRBV5-6 to TRBJ2-3; TRBD2 matches at 12 bases. Germline assignment: CDR1 SGHDT and CDR2 YYEEEE. The J segment lost 6 bases and the V segment lost 3 bases, leaving 8 bases of the junction unmatched. This CDR3 region has 16 residues. CDR3 nucleotide sequence: TGTGCCAGCAGCTCAGGACTAGCGGGGTCCCCCGATACGCAGTATTTT. This translates into CASSSGLAGSPDTQYF.

The V gene is TRBV7-8, the J gene TRBJ2-5; perhaps TRBD2 as D (6 bases). Deletions cut 4 bases from V and 10 bases from J, with 22 bases between. Germline assignment: CDR1 SGHVS and CDR2 FQNEAQ. The CDR3 extends over 15 amino acids. This chain's CDR3 is CASSSPAGRKGGQYF. The CDR3, as DNA: TGTGCCAGCAGCTCCCCGGCAGGGAGGAAAGGAGGCCAGTACTTC.

The chain combines TRBV4-2 with TRBJ2-3, with D unclear. Trimming cost V 6 bases and J 5 bases, with 12 bases left between them. The CDR3 length is 13 residues. Germline CDR1 LGHNA, CDR2 YNFKEQ. DNA of the CDR3: TGTGCCAGCAGAGCCCCCTCCCGAGATACGCAGTATTTT. Translation: CASRAPSRDTQYF.

V and J are TRBV4-1 and TRBJ2-6; perhaps TRBD2 as D (5 bases). The CDR3 extends over 20 amino acids. Germline CDR1 MGHRA, CDR2 YSYEKL. V was shortened by 1 base and J by 2 bases, with 21 bases between the two germline ends. DNA for the CDR3: TGCGCCAGCAGCCAAGTGGGGAGATCCTATAGCCTACCTGGGGCCAACGTCCTGACTTTC. Translating it yields CASSQVGRSYSLPGANVLTF.

This chain's CDR3 is CASRDRGQIEKLFF. In DNA form, the CDR3 reads TGTGCCAGCAGGGACAGGGGGCAAATTGAAAAACTGTTTTTT. The V gene is TRBV28, the J gene TRBJ1-4; 11 nucleotides line up with TRBD1. Germline V gene data show CDR1 as MDHEN and CDR2 as SYDVKM. V trimming: 6 bases; J trimming: 7 bases; junction bases outside the gene matches: 4. This CDR3 region has 14 residues.

The chain joins TRBV28 to TRBJ1-2; 8 bases are shared with TRBD1. The V and J ends lost 5 bases and 2 bases, in that order; junction bases with no gene match: 7. The CDR3 sequence is 15 residues long. In germline, CDR1 is MDHEN, CDR2 SYDVKM. CDR3 sequence (DNA): TGTGCCAGCAGTGAAACCAGGGGGCGGAACTATGGCTACACCTTC. It translates to CASSETRGRNYGYTF.

This sequence joins TRBV19 and TRBJ2-3; maybe TRBD1 (5 bases). Between the trimmed V and J ends, which lost 8 bases and 0 bases, there was a span of 15 bases. From germline, CDR1 is LNHDA and CDR2 SQIVND (reference sequence). The CDR3 is made up of 15 amino acids. The CDR3 DNA follows: TGTGCCAGTGGGGCGACAGCTCCGAGCACAGATACGCAGTATTTT. It specifies CASGATAPSTDTQYF.

This sequence joins TRBV30 and TRBJ1-5; D is ambiguous. Germline V gene data show CDR1 as GTSNPN and CDR2 as SVGIG (reference sequence). V gave up 5 bases and J gave up 7 bases, with 18 bases separating them. The CDR3 runs 14 residues. CDR3 amino acids: CAWGSRRTGQPQHF. The CDR3 DNA sequence: TGTGCCTGGGGCAGTCGGCGGACGGGACAGCCCCAGCATTTT.

The chain uses TRBV11-3 and TRBJ2-5, with D uncertain. With 5 bases removed from V and 1 base from J, the gap between germline ends came to 5 bases. The germline gives CDR1 SGHNT, CDR2 YENEEA. The CDR3 has 12 residues. CDR3 protein: CASSIVQETQYF. CDR3 coding DNA: TGTGCCAGCAGCATCGTCCAAGAGACCCAGTACTTC.

The chain links TRBV4-2 to TRBJ1-3, with TRBD1 as a possible D gene (5 bases). Germline V CDR1 and CDR2: LGHNA, YNFKEQ. V lost 0 bases and J lost 4, with 10 bases in between. The CDR3 is 15 residues long. The CDR3 here is CASSQDNDSGNTIYF. In nucleotides, the CDR3 is TGTGCCAGCAGCCAAGATAACGACAGCGGAAACACCATATATTTT.

The chain is built from TRBV7-6 and TRBJ2-6; a weak D match, TRBD2 (5 bases). V shed 5 bases and J shed 2 bases, with 16 bases lying between them. CDR3 size: 17 residues. Germline V gives CDR1 SGHVS, CDR2 FNYEAQ. The CDR3 sequence: CASSPEARGAGANVLTF. The CDR3 region has the DNA TGTGCCAGCAGCCCGGAGGCACGTGGTGCTGGGGCCAACGTCCTGACTTTC.

This clone was seen a handful of times. The gene calls are TRBV5-4 and TRBJ1-3; D remains unclear. The CDR3 consists of 16 residues. The V end was cut by 0 bases, the J end by 0 bases, with 10 bases between. In germline, CDR1 is SGHNT, CDR2 YYREEE (reference sequence). CDR3 nucleotide sequence: TGTGCCAGCAGCTTGGGACACGCATTCTCTGGAAACACCATATATTTT. Translated, it gives CASSLGHAFSGNTIYF. The full variable domain, rest sourced from reference TRBV5-4 and TRBJ1-3, is ETGVTQSPTHLIKTRGQQVTLRCSSQSGHNTVSWYQQALGQGPQFIFQYYREEENGRGNFPPRFSGLQFPNYSSELNVNALELDDSALYLCASSLGHAFSGNTIYFGEGSWLTVV.

This clone occurred a few times. This sequence joins TRBV7-3 and TRBJ1-3; TRBD1 might be the D (6 bases). Per germline, CDR1 SGHTA and CDR2 FQGTGA. The CDR3 length is 14 residues. The V end was cut by 5 bases, the J end by 7 bases, with 15 bases between. The CDR3 coding sequence is TGTGCCAGCAGCCTCAGCCCAGGGGAGAACACCATATATTTT. The encoded protein is CASSLSPGENTIYF.

The rearrangement joins TRBV5-1 to TRBJ2-3, with TRBD2 identical over 11 bases. This CDR3 spans 16 amino acids. V gave up 5 bases and J gave up 1 base; unmatched junction bases: 6. Germline V lookup: CDR1 SGHRS, CDR2 YFSETQ. For the CDR3, the DNA is TGCGCCAGCAGTCCCTTAGCGGGGGGGGGCACAGATACGCAGTATTTT. Translating it yields CASSPLAGGGTDTQYF.

The chain joins TRBV25-1 to TRBJ2-5; D gene ambiguous. Germline V CDR1 and CDR2: MGHDK, SYGVNS. Deletions cut 5 bases from V and 3 bases from J, with 4 bases between. The CDR3 spans 11 residues. The CDR3 loop is CASSPKETQYF. The CDR3 region has the DNA TGTGCCAGCAGTCCTAAAGAGACCCAGTACTTC.

In DNA, the CDR3 is TGTGCCAGCAGCTCAGGGGGCTCACTACCACCGAACACTGAAGCTTTCTTT. Its translation: CASSSGGSLPPNTEAFF. J is TRBJ1-1 and V is TRBV11-2; 8 nucleotides agree with TRBD1. The germline V gene has CDR1 SGHAT and CDR2 FQNNGV. This CDR3 is built from 17 residues. The ends lost 4 bases at V and 1 base at J; junction bases unmatched: 11.

J is TRBJ1-2 and V is TRBV6-1; 7 bases align to TRBD1. The CDR3 is 15 residues long. CDR1 and CDR2 from the germline V gene are MNHNS and SASEGT. The ends lost 0 bases at V and 8 bases at J; junction bases unmatched: 9. The CDR3 reads CASSEASTGENGYTF. The CDR3 DNA follows: TGTGCCAGCAGTGAAGCGTCCACAGGGGAGAACGGCTACACCTTC.

As for this clone: An end of the junction differs from the germline gene, which may be a read error. Here the CDR3 reads CASSQDRGDRGNF. For the CDR3, the DNA is TGCGCCAGCAGCCAAGATAGGGGGGACAGGGGGAATTTT. The V gene is TRBV4-3, the J gene TRBJ1-3, with 11 positions matching TRBD1. The CDR3 has 13 residues. CDR1 LGHNA and CDR2 YSLEER come from the germline V gene.